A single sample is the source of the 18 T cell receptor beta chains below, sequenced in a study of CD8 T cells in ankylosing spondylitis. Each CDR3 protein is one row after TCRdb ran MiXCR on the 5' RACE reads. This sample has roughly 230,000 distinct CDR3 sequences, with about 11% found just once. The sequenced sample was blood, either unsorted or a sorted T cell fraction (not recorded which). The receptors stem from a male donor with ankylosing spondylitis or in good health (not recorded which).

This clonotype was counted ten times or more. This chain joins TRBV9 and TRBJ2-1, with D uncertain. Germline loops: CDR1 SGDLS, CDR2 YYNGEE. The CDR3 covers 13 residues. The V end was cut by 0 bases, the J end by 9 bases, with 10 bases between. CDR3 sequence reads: CASSVAPFGEQFF. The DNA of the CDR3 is TGTGCCAGCAGCGTAGCCCCTTTCGGTGAGCAGTTCTTC. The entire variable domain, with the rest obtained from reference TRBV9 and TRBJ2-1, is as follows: DSGVTQTPKHLITATGQRVTLRCSPRSGDLSVYWYQQSLDQGLQFLIQYYNGEERAKGNILERFSAQQFPDLHSELNLSSLELGDSALYFCASSVAPFGEQFFGPGTRLTVL.

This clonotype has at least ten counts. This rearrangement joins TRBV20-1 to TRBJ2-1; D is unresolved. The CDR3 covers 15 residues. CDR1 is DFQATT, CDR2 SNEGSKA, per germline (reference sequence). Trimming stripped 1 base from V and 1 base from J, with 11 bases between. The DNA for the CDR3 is TGCAGTGCTAGAGGCCCGGGTTATTCCTACAATGAGCAGTTCTTC. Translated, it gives CSARGPGYSYNEQFF.

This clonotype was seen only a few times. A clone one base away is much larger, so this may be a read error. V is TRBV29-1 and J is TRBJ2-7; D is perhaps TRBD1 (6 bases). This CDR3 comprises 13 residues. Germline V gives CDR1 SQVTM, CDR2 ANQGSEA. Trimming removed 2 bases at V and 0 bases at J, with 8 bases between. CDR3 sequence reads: CSVETDSSYEQYF. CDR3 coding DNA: TGCAGCGTTGAAACGGACAGCTCCTACGAGCAGTACTTC.

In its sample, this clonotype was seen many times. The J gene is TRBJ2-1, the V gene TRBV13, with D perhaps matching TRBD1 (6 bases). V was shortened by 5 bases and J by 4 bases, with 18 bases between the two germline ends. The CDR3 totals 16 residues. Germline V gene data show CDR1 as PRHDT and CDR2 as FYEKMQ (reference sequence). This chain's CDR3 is CASSPEGEGSYNEQFF. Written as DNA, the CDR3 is TGTGCCAGCAGCCCAGAGGGGGAAGGATCTTACAATGAGCAGTTCTTC.

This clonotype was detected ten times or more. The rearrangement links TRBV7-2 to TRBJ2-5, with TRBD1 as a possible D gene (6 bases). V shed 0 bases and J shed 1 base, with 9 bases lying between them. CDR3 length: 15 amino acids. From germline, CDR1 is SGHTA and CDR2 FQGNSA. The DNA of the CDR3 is TGTGCCAGCAGCTTAGCCTGGACAGTCCAAGAGACCCAGTACTTC. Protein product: CASSLAWTVQETQYF.

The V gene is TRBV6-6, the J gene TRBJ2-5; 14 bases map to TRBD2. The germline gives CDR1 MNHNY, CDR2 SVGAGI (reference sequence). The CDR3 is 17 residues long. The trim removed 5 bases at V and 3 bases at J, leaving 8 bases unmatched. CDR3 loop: CASSSPRLAGGEETQYF. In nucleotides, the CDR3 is TGTGCCAGCAGTAGCCCCCGACTAGCGGGAGGGGAAGAGACCCAGTACTTC.

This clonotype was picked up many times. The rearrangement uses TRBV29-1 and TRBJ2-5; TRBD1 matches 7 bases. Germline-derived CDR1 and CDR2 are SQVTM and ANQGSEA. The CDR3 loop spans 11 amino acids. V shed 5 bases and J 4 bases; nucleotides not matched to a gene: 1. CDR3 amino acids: CSVKGAETQYF. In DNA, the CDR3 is TGCAGCGTTAAGGGGGCAGAGACCCAGTACTTC. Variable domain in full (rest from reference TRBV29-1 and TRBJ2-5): SAVISQKPSRDICQRGTSLTIQCQVDSQVTMMFWYRQQPGQSLTLIATANQGSEATYESGFVIDKFPISRPNLTFSTLTVSNMSPEDSSIYLCSVKGAETQYFGPGTRLLVL.

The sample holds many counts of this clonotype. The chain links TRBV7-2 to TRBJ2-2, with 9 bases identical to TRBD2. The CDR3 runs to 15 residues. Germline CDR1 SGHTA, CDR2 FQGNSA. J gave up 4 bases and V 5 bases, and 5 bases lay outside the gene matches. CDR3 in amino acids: CASSPAGGLTGELFF. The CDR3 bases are TGTGCCAGCAGCCCAGCGGGGGGTCTCACCGGGGAGCTGTTTTTT.

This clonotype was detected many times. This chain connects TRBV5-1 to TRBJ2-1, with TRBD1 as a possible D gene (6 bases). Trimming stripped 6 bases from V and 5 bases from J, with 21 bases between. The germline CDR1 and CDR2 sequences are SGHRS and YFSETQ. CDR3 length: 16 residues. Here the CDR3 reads CASTPEGDNANNEQFF. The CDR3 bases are TGCGCCAGCACCCCAGAGGGGGATAACGCGAACAATGAGCAGTTCTTC.

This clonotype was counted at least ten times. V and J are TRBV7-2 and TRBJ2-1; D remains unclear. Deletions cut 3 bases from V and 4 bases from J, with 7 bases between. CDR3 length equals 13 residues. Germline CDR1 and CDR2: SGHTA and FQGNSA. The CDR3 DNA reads TGTGCCAGCAGCTTTTTCTTGTACAATGAGCAGTTCTTC. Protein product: CASSFFLYNEQFF.

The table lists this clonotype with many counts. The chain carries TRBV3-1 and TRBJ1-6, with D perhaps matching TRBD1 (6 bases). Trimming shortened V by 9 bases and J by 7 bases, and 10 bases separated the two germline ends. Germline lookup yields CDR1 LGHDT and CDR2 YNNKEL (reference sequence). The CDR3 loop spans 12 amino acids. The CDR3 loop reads CASGQLNSPLHF. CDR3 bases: TGTGCCAGTGGACAGCTGAATTCACCCCTCCACTTT.

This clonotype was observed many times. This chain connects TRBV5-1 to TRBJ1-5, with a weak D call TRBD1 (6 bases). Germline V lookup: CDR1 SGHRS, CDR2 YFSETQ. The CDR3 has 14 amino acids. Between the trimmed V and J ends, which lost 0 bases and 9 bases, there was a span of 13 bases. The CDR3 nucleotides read TGCGCCAGCAGCTTGGAGGGGGGTTCGACGCCCCAGCATTTT. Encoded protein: CASSLEGGSTPQHF.

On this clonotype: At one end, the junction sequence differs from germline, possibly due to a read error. The CDR3 here is CASNLASGGSTDTQYF. The CDR3 region has the DNA TGTGCCAGCAACTTAGCTAGCGGGGGTAGCACAGATACGCAGTATTTT. The chain uses TRBV7-9 and TRBJ2-3; 10 bases agree with TRBD2. In germline, CDR1 is SEHNR, CDR2 FQNEAQ (reference sequence). The CDR3 is made up of 16 amino acids.

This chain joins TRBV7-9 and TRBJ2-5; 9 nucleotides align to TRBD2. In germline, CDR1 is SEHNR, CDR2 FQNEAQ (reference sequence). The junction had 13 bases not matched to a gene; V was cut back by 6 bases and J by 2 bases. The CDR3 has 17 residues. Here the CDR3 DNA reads TGTGCCAGCAGTTTACCTTCGAGCGGGGGGCCTCAAGAGACCCAGTACTTC. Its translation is CASSLPSSGGPQETQYF.

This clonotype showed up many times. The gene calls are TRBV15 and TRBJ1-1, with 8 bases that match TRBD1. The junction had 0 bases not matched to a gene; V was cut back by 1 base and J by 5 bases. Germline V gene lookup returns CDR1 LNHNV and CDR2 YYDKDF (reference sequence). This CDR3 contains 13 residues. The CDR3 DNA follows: TGTGCCACCAGCAGAGGGACAGGGACTGAAGCTTTCTTT. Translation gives CATSRGTGTEAFF.

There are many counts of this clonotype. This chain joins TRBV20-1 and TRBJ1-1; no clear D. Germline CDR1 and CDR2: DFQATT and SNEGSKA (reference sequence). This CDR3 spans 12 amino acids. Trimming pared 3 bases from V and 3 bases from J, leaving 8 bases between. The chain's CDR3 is CSASRRDTEAFF. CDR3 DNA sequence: TGCAGTGCTAGCCGGAGGGACACTGAAGCTTTCTTT.

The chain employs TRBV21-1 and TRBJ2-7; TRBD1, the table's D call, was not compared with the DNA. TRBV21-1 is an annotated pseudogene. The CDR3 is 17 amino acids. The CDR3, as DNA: TGTGCCAGCAGCAAATTACATGAGGGGGGCAGAGATTACGAGCAGTACTTC. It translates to CASSKLHEGGRDYEQYF.

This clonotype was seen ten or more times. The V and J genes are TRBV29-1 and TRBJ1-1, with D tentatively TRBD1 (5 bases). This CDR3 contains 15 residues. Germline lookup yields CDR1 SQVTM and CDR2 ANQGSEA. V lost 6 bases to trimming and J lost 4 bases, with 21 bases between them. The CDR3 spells CSVGTGAPGGTEAFF. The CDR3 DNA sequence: TGCAGCGTCGGTACCGGGGCCCCAGGTGGCACTGAAGCTTTCTTT.